One and the same sample provided the 32 T cell receptor beta chains below, sequenced in a study of beta chain features in type 1 diabetes. The authors reverse transcribed all of the isolated RNA, so sequencing captured expressed TCRB transcripts. TCRdb's table, derived via immunoSEQ multiplex PCR, lists solely in-frame clones and lacks some. The sample yields 600,000 or so clones, under 15% seen once. No antigen is known for these receptors. Study conclusions and caveats: Researchers report that Type 1 diabetes patients had moderately but significantly shorter TCRB CDR3s across all four CD4+ subsets.

The material sequenced was naive CD4+ T cells from blood. These receptors were taken from a man aged 30 to 45 with type 1 diabetes.

This clone turned up a few times. Other nucleotide sequences from this sample produce the same CDR3. This chain joins TRBV28 and TRBJ2-5; D is ambiguous. Germline CDR1 reads MDHEN; CDR2 reads SYDVKM. Trimming pared 3 bases from V and 6 bases from J, leaving 5 bases between. The CDR3 covers 11 residues. CDR3 nucleotides: TGTGCCAGCAGTTTGCGCAAGACCCAGTACTTC. This gives the protein CASSLRKTQYF.

The rearrangement links TRBV29-1 to TRBJ1-2; D is undetermined. The length of the CDR3 is 12 residues. The germline V gene encodes CDR1 SQVTM and CDR2 ANQGSEA. Trimming left V 2 bases short and J 0 bases short, with 4 bases between. CDR3: CSVESANYGYTF. The DNA for the CDR3 is TGCAGCGTTGAATCAGCTAACTATGGCTACACCTTC.

Worth noting for this clone: Other DNA sequences in the sample encode the same CDR3. The V call is TRBV7-9, the J call TRBJ2-2; unclear D gene. Germline values: CDR1 SEHNR, CDR2 FQNEAQ (reference sequence). V was shortened by 3 bases and J by 6 bases, with 2 bases between the two germline ends. The CDR3 loop spans 11 amino acids. CDR3 DNA sequence: TGTGCCAGCAGCTTGGCCGGGGAGCTGTTTTTT. It codes for CASSLAGELFF.

Concerning this clone itself: Other DNA sequences in the same sample also yield this CDR3. The rearrangement joins TRBV10-3 to TRBJ2-3; the D is unclear. The CDR3 length is 14 residues. V lost 3 bases and J lost 0, with 7 bases in between. Germline loops: CDR1 ENHRY, CDR2 SYGVKD. DNA for the CDR3: TGTGCCATCAGTGATTCGACTAGCACAGATACGCAGTATTTT. It yields the protein CAISDSTSTDTQYF.

V gene TRBV2 combines with J gene TRBJ2-2; maybe TRBD2 (5 bases). Germline V lookup: CDR1 SNHLY, CDR2 FYNNEI. V was pared by 6 bases and J by 0 bases, with 11 bases between. This CDR3 has 15 residues. CDR3 sequence: CASRTGYANTGELFF. For the CDR3, the DNA is TGTGCCAGCAGAACGGGGTACGCGAACACCGGGGAGCTGTTTTTT.

The chain is built from TRBV9 and TRBJ2-1; unclear D gene. The CDR3 has 14 amino acids. Germline CDR1 and CDR2: SGDLS and YYNGEE. Between the trimmed V and J ends, which lost 6 bases and 0 bases, there was a span of 10 bases. The CDR3 coding sequence is TGTGCCAGCACTAAGGGTAGCTCCTACAATGAGCAGTTCTTC. Protein sequence: CASTKGSSYNEQFF.

With regard to this clone: A much bigger clone sits one base away, suggesting this may be a read error. The V call is TRBV11-3, the J call TRBJ2-7; D unclear. CDR1 SGHNT and CDR2 YENEEA come from the germline V gene. CDR3 length equals 11 residues. V was shortened by 5 bases and J by 0 bases, with 2 bases between the two germline ends. CDR3 sequence: CASSTSYEQYF. Here the CDR3 DNA reads TGTGCCAGCAGCACCTCCTACGAGCAGTACTTC.

This chain uses TRBV7-9 with TRBJ1-1; a possible D gene is TRBD1 (5 bases). From germline, CDR1 is SEHNR and CDR2 FQNEAQ (reference sequence). This CDR3 contains 16 residues. The ends were cut back, 5 bases at V and 3 bases at J, with 19 bases in the middle. The CDR3 here is CASSPNAGAGDTEAFF. The CDR3 nucleotides read TGTGCCAGCAGCCCCAATGCCGGGGCGGGGGACACTGAAGCTTTCTTT.

This clone occurred a few times. The chain is built from TRBV5-4 and TRBJ2-3; D ambiguous. CDR1 is SGHNT and CDR2 is YYREEE in the germline V gene (reference sequence). The CDR3 is made up of 15 amino acids. With 4 bases removed from V and 6 bases from J, the gap between germline ends came to 18 bases. The CDR3 protein is CASSRPNSRTDTQYF. CDR3 DNA: TGTGCCAGCAGCCGCCCGAATAGTAGAACCGATACGCAGTATTTT.

Of note for this clone: This specimen includes other DNA sequences encoding the same CDR3. The chain joins TRBV6-5 to TRBJ2-3; D is ambiguous. Germline V CDR1 and CDR2: MNHEY, SVGAGI. V was clipped by 2 bases and J by 1 base, with 4 bases between them. This CDR3 has 13 residues. The CDR3 region is CASSYRRTDTQYF. The CDR3 bases are TGTGCCAGCAGTTACCGCCGCACAGATACGCAGTATTTT.

This clone has only a few counts. The chain is built from TRBV7-2 and TRBJ1-4, with a weak D call TRBD1 (6 bases). V was trimmed by 0 bases and J by 7 bases, leaving 12 bases between them. Germline CDR1 SGHTA, CDR2 FQGNSA. The CDR3 is 15 amino acids. The CDR3 loop reads CASSLAGQGSEKLFF. In DNA form, the CDR3 reads TGTGCCAGCAGCTTAGCGGGTCAGGGGTCTGAAAAACTGTTTTTT.

A few counts support this clone. This rearrangement joins TRBV6-5 to TRBJ1-2, with D unclear. The germline V gene encodes CDR1 MNHEY and CDR2 SVGAGI. This CDR3 has 13 amino acids. Trimming left V 7 bases short and J 1 base short, with 10 bases between. The CDR3 reads CASKADYNYGYTF. The CDR3 region has the DNA TGTGCCAGCAAGGCAGATTATAACTATGGCTACACCTTC.

The chain has TRBV15 and TRBJ1-4, with D unresolved. The CDR3 loop spans 12 amino acids. The V and J ends lost 5 bases and 11 bases respectively, with 12 bases between them. In germline, CDR1 is LNHNV, CDR2 YYDKDF (reference sequence). The CDR3 loop is CATSRERTKLFF. CDR3 nucleotides: TGTGCCACCAGCCGCGAACGGACTAAACTGTTTTTT.

This clone was observed a few times. Other nucleotide sequences from this sample produce the same CDR3. The chain has TRBV18 and TRBJ2-7; D might be TRBD1 (6 bases). The CDR3 extends over 13 amino acids. Germline CDR1 KGHSH, CDR2 LQKENI. The V and J ends lost 2 bases and 2 bases respectively, with 7 bases between them. The CDR3 loop reads CASSPGQTYEQYF. CDR3 bases: TGTGCCAGCTCACCAGGACAGACCTACGAGCAGTACTTC. Drawing the rest from reference TRBV18 and TRBJ2-7, the complete variable domain is NAGVMQNPRHLVRRRGQEARLRCSPMKGHSHVYWYRQLPEEGLKFMVYLQKENIIDESGMPKERFSAEFPKEGPSILRIQQVVRGDSAAYFCASSPGQTYEQYFGPGTRLTVT.

A few counts support this clone. J is TRBJ1-2 and V is TRBV9, with 7 bases fitting TRBD1. CDR3 size: 14 residues. Germline CDR1 SGDLS, CDR2 YYNGEE. V was clipped by 4 bases and J by 6 bases; unmatched bases: 9. CDR3 coding DNA: TGTGCCAGCAGCACCGGGACAGCATCCAATGGCTACACCTTC. Translating gives CASSTGTASNGYTF.

This clone appeared a few times. The V and J genes are TRBV7-2 and TRBJ1-2; the D gene is possibly TRBD1 (6 bases). CDR3 size: 15 residues. The V gene lost 1 base and the J gene lost 0 bases, with 9 bases spanning the gap. Per the germline V gene, CDR1 is SGHTA and CDR2 is FQGNSA. The chain's CDR3 is CASSLDAGANYGYTF. CDR3 bases: TGTGCCAGCAGCTTAGACGCAGGGGCTAACTATGGCTACACCTTC. Supplemented by reference TRBV7-2 and TRBJ1-2, the full variable domain reads GAGVSQSPSNKVTEKGKDVELRCDPISGHTALYWYRQSLGQGLEFLIYFQGNSAPDKSGLPSDRFSAERTGGSVSTLTIQRTQQEDSAVYLCASSLDAGANYGYTFGSGTRLTVV.

J is TRBJ1-2 and V is TRBV5-6; D is possibly TRBD1 (6 bases). Germline CDR1 SGHDT, CDR2 YYEEEE. The CDR3 is made up of 14 amino acids. The ends were cut back, 3 bases at V and 6 bases at J, with 15 bases in the middle. The CDR3 DNA is TGTGCCAGCAGCTGGGACACCCCTTCGGATGGCTACACCTTC. This codes for CASSWDTPSDGYTF.

This clone has only a few counts. V is TRBV7-2 and J is TRBJ2-7, with D perhaps matching TRBD1 (5 bases). The germline gives CDR1 SGHTA, CDR2 FQGNSA. V lost 5 bases and J lost 4, with 21 bases in between. There are 16 residues in the CDR3. CDR3 nucleotides: TGTGCCAGCAGCCCCCAGGGCTACGTTCGGGCGTACGAGCAGTACTTC. Its translation: CASSPQGYVRAYEQYF.

V is TRBV7-2 and J is TRBJ2-3, with D uncertain. V dropped 11 bases and J dropped 6 bases, with 6 bases sitting between them. This CDR3 contains 9 residues. Per the germline V gene, CDR1 is SGHTA and CDR2 is FQGNSA. The CDR3, as DNA: TGTGCCGGAGACGATACGCAGTATTTT. This translates into CAGDDTQYF.

This clone was found a few times. The rearrangement uses TRBV11-2 and TRBJ2-3; D is undetermined. Germline CDR1 and CDR2: SGHAT and FQNNGV. The CDR3 spans 14 residues. V lost 1 base and J 0 bases, leaving 5 bases between the germline ends. This CDR3 reads CASSLGESTDTQYF. The DNA for the CDR3 is TGTGCCAGCAGCTTAGGAGAGAGCACAGATACGCAGTATTTT. Using reference TRBV11-2 and TRBJ2-3 for the parts outside the CDR3, the full variable domain is EAGVAQSPRYKIIEKRQSVAFWCNPISGHATLYWYQQILGQGPKLLIQFQNNGVVDDSQLPKDRFSAERLKGVDSTLKIQPAKLEDSAVYLCASSLGESTDTQYFGPGTRLTVL.

This clone was picked up a small number of times. V gene TRBV9 combines with J gene TRBJ2-7, with D possibly TRBD1 on 6 matching bases. The CDR3 is made up of 13 amino acids. The germline V gene encodes CDR1 SGDLS and CDR2 YYNGEE. V lost 1 base, J lost 5 bases, and 10 bases lay in between. The CDR3 sequence is CASSVQGTHEQYF. CDR3 nucleotides: TGTGCCAGCAGCGTACAGGGGACGCACGAGCAGTACTTC.

This clone was observed a handful of times. The rearrangement uses TRBV2 and TRBJ1-5; D is ambiguous. Germline CDR1 reads SNHLY; CDR2 reads FYNNEI. This CDR3 is 12 amino acids long. Trimming removed 2 bases at V and 7 bases at J, with 6 bases between. The CDR3 DNA reads TGTGCCAGCAGTGAATTACCCCAGCCCCAGCATTTT. This gives the protein CASSELPQPQHF. Complete variable domain (other parts from reference TRBV2 and TRBJ1-5): EPEVTQTPSHQVTQMGQEVILRCVPISNHLYFYWYRQILGQKVEFLVSFYNNEISEKSEIFDDQFSVERPDGSNFTLKIRSTKLEDSAMYFCASSELPQPQHFGDGTRLSIL.

The chain joins TRBV9 to TRBJ1-3; 7 bases align to TRBD1. The germline V gene encodes CDR1 SGDLS and CDR2 YYNGEE. V was clipped by 4 bases and J by 8 bases; unmatched bases: 6. This CDR3 region has 13 residues. The CDR3, as DNA: TGTGCCAGCAGCACATACAGGGGTGACACCATATATTTT. It translates to CASSTYRGDTIYF.

This clone was seen a handful of times. The chain combines TRBV6-5 with TRBJ2-3; D not certain. Per the germline V gene, CDR1 is MNHEY and CDR2 is SVGAGI. Trimming removed 3 bases at V and 4 bases at J, with 11 bases between. The CDR3 is made up of 14 amino acids. CDR3: CASSYSLTADTQYF. DNA of the CDR3: TGTGCCAGCAGTTATTCCCTAACCGCAGATACGCAGTATTTT.

This chain links TRBV29-1 with TRBJ1-2; the D gene is possibly TRBD1 (6 bases). The CDR3 has 15 residues. Germline CDR1 is SQVTM and CDR2 is ANQGSEA. Trimming took off 4 bases at V and 4 bases at J, with 19 bases between the two ends. The CDR3 DNA is TGCAGCGTTGGCCCCCCTCCCCCAGGGGCCTATGGCTACACCTTC. Encoded protein: CSVGPPPPGAYGYTF.

This clone was recorded at least ten times. The chain is built from TRBV4-2 and TRBJ2-3, with 11 bases that match TRBD2. The V segment lost 3 bases and the J segment 1 base; nucleotides outside the gene matches: 0. The CDR3 is made up of 15 amino acids. Germline V lookup: CDR1 LGHNA, CDR2 YNFKEQ. The CDR3 coding sequence is TGTGCCAGCAGCCAGACTAGCGGGGGCACAGATACGCAGTATTTT. Its protein is CASSQTSGGTDTQYF.

This clone has more than one count but fewer than ten. The chain joins TRBV14 to TRBJ2-5; a possible D gene is TRBD2 (6 bases). CDR3 length: 15 residues. Germline loops: CDR1 SGHDN, CDR2 FVKESK. V was shortened by 4 bases and J by 3 bases, with 15 bases between the two germline ends. The DNA of the CDR3 is TGTGCCAGCAGCCGGCATTGGGGCGGGGAAGAGACCCAGTACTTC. This gives the protein CASSRHWGGEETQYF.

With respect to this clone: This specimen includes other DNA sequences encoding the same CDR3. The chain employs TRBV2 and TRBJ1-5; no clear D gene. This CDR3 has 13 amino acids. Trimming cost V 8 bases and J 0 bases, with 8 bases left between them. Germline assignment: CDR1 SNHLY and CDR2 FYNNEI. Here the CDR3 DNA reads TGTGCCAGCTCAGGAGATAGCAATCAGCCCCAGCATTTT. Its protein product is CASSGDSNQPQHF.

There are a few counts of this clone. V usage is TRBV15 and J usage is TRBJ2-7; D not resolved. Trimming cost V 0 bases and J 3 bases, with 9 bases left between them. The CDR3 sequence is 14 residues long. CDR1 LNHNV and CDR2 YYDKDF come from the germline V gene (reference sequence). The CDR3 loop reads CATSRDEESYEQYF. The CDR3 DNA sequence: TGTGCCACCAGCAGAGATGAGGAGAGCTACGAGCAGTACTTC.

The chain has TRBV20-1 and TRBJ1-2; D possibly corresponds to TRBD1 (6 bases). The CDR3 has 11 residues. Trimming stripped 2 bases from V and 9 bases from J, with 10 bases between. Germline CDR1 is DFQATT and CDR2 is SNEGSKA (reference sequence). The CDR3 is CSARNRESYTF. The CDR3 nucleotides are TGCAGTGCTAGAAACAGGGAGAGCTACACCTTC.

This chain uses TRBV6-6 with TRBJ1-2; a possible D gene is TRBD1 (6 bases). V was shortened by 5 bases and J by 3 bases, with 10 bases between the two germline ends. Germline assignment: CDR1 MNHNY and CDR2 SVGAGI (reference sequence). The CDR3 is 13 residues long. The CDR3 region has the DNA TGTGCCAGCAGTCCAGAGGGGGACTATGGCTACACCTTC. Protein: CASSPEGDYGYTF.

The V and J genes are TRBV7-6 and TRBJ1-2; 12 bases map to TRBD1. There are 14 residues in the CDR3. Per germline, CDR1 SGHVS and CDR2 FNYEAQ. Germline trimming cut 5 bases from V and 10 bases from J; bases unmatched to any gene: 8. DNA of the CDR3: TGTGCCAGCAGCCCGCAACCGGGACAGGGGGCCTACACCTTC. Encoded protein: CASSPQPGQGAYTF.